These 7 T cell receptor beta chains were all obtained from the same sample, sequenced in a study of blood T cell repertoires in COVID-19. Assay: immunoSEQ multiplex PCR; the TCRdb copy retains only in-frame clones and omits some. The data hold approximately 260,000 clones, with approximately 80% observed a single time. The sample taken for sequencing was peripheral blood. The receptors derive from a human donor in a cohort sampled during active COVID-19.

This chain uses TRBV5-6 with TRBJ1-2; the D gene is possibly TRBD1 (5 bases). In germline, CDR1 is SGHDT, CDR2 YYEEEE. This CDR3 comprises 16 residues. The V and J ends lost 2 bases and 0 bases respectively, with 14 bases between them. The CDR3 sequence: CASSFRGTGANYGYTF. CDR3 DNA sequence: TGTGCCAGCAGCTTCCGGGGTACGGGGGCTAACTATGGCTACACCTTC.

The chain joins TRBV7-8 to TRBJ1-5; 7 bases align to TRBD1. This CDR3 has 18 amino acids. J gave up 0 bases and V 5 bases, and 13 bases lay outside the gene matches. Germline V gene lookup returns CDR1 SGHVS and CDR2 FQNEAQ. CDR3 coding DNA: TGTGCCAGCAGCAAAGCTCCGGGACAGAAATATAGCAATCAGCCCCAGCATTTT. Amino acids: CASSKAPGQKYSNQPQHF. The variable domain in full, with the rest retrieved from reference TRBV7-8 and TRBJ1-5, is GAGVSQSPRYKVAKRGQDVALRCDPISGHVSLFWYQQALGQGPEFLTYFQNEAQLDKSGLPSDRFFAERPEGSVSTLKIQRTQQEDSAVYLCASSKAPGQKYSNQPQHFGDGTRLSIL.

This chain uses TRBV20-1 with TRBJ1-2; a weak D match, TRBD1 (5 bases). This CDR3 comprises 15 residues. Between the trimmed V and J ends, which lost 3 bases and 6 bases, there was a span of 20 bases. Looked up from germline, CDR1 is DFQATT and CDR2 is SNEGSKA (reference sequence). CDR3 nucleotides: TGCAGTGCTAGTCCAACGACAAGGGGATCGGATGGCTACACCTTC. Its protein is CSASPTTRGSDGYTF.

The rearrangement links TRBV5-1 to TRBJ2-5, with D possibly matching TRBD1 (6 bases). The V gene's germline CDR1 is SGHRS and CDR2 YFSETQ. V was cut by 7 bases and J by 5 bases, with 18 bases left in between. This CDR3 is 14 amino acids long. CDR3 in amino acids: CASGLNRVVETQYF. The DNA for the CDR3 is TGCGCCAGCGGTCTTAACAGGGTAGTGGAGACCCAGTACTTC.

V usage is TRBV15 and J usage is TRBJ1-1; D uncertain. With 1 base removed from V and 7 bases from J, the gap between germline ends came to 7 bases. Germline CDR1 is LNHNV and CDR2 is YYDKDF (reference sequence). This CDR3 spans 12 amino acids. The CDR3 protein is CATSRGEVEAFF. The DNA of the CDR3 is TGTGCCACCAGCAGAGGGGAGGTTGAAGCTTTCTTT.

In this sample, this clone turned up once. The chain links TRBV19 to TRBJ1-5; tentative D call: TRBD1 (6 bases). Per germline, CDR1 LNHDA and CDR2 SQIVND (reference sequence). The CDR3 runs 15 residues. V dropped 5 bases and J dropped 0 bases, with 11 bases sitting between them. The CDR3, as DNA: TGTGCCAGTAGTGAAGACAGGTCTAGCAATCAGCCCCAGCATTTT. Amino acids: CASSEDRSSNQPQHF. The full variable domain, completed using reference TRBV19 and TRBJ1-5, is DGGITQSPKYLFRKEGQNVTLSCEQNLNHDAMYWYRQDPGQGLRLIYYSQIVNDFQKGDIAEGYSVSREKKESFPLTVTSAQKNPTAFYLCASSEDRSSNQPQHFGDGTRLSIL.

This sequence joins TRBV6-2 or TRBV6-3 and TRBJ2-3; 8 bases map to TRBD2. CDR1 MNHEY and CDR2 SVGEGT come from the germline V gene. Trimming cost V 4 bases and J 2 bases; bases outside gene matches: 5. The CDR3 has 15 residues. CDR3 residues: CASSLVAGITDTQYF. The CDR3 nucleotides read TGTGCCAGCAGTTTGGTAGCGGGGATCACAGATACGCAGTATTTT.